The 9 T cell receptor beta chains in this list originate from one sample, sequenced in a study of T cell responses to AZD1222 COVID-19 vaccine (dated by TCRdb to about 2021). This specimen's time point label, interpreted: baseline before first vaccination. Libraries were prepared through the immunoSEQ multiplex PCR assay. Not all clones reach the TCRdb copy of this immuneACCESS table, which keeps in-frame sequences only. Checked studies attribute under half of the gap to unresolved V genes and leave the rest unexplained. Within this sample are about 97,000 clones, with around 83% of them counted one time only. The ten largest clones represent under 1.5% of the sample. This sample comprised peripheral blood, obtained on day 0 of AZD1222 vaccination. The receptors were sampled from an adult in good health.

The gene calls are TRBV5-4 and TRBJ1-2; D is unclear. Between the trimmed V and J ends, which lost 4 bases and 1 base, there was a span of 8 bases. The germline CDR1 and CDR2 sequences are SGHNT and YYREEE (reference sequence). The CDR3 runs to 13 residues. CDR3 in amino acids: CASSVDFNYGYTF. In DNA form, the CDR3 reads TGTGCCAGCAGCGTGGACTTTAACTATGGCTACACCTTC.

The V gene is TRBV29-1, the J gene TRBJ1-2; 10 bases map to TRBD1. Losses at the gene ends were 7 bases for V and 7 bases for J; bases not matched to a gene: 9. The CDR3 runs 13 residues. Germline CDR1 is SQVTM and CDR2 is ANQGSEA. The CDR3 region has the DNA TGCAGCGCCGGACAGGGGGAGGGTGGTGGCTACACCTTC. Translation gives CSAGQGEGGGYTF.

The rearrangement uses TRBV9 and TRBJ2-5; TRBD2 matches at 9 bases. The V gene's germline CDR1 is SGDLS and CDR2 YYNGEE. The CDR3 length is 14 residues. Trimming cost V 3 bases and J 7 bases; bases outside gene matches: 7. CDR3 sequence: CASSERGGAGTQYF. The CDR3 DNA sequence: TGTGCCAGCAGCGAGCGCGGGGGGGCAGGGACCCAGTACTTC.

The chain carries TRBV30 and TRBJ1-2; D not certain. There are 15 residues in the CDR3. V was cut by 0 bases and J by 7 bases, with 18 bases left in between. Germline V lookup: CDR1 GTSNPN, CDR2 SVGIG (reference sequence). The CDR3 loop reads CAWSVLHGSMGGYTF. The CDR3 DNA reads TGTGCCTGGAGTGTACTACACGGTAGCATGGGTGGCTACACCTTC.

The rearrangement uses TRBV4-3 and TRBJ1-5; D unresolved. The length of the CDR3 is 14 residues. V was shortened by 1 base and J by 3 bases, with 7 bases between the two germline ends. Germline V gene data show CDR1 as LGHNA and CDR2 as YSLEER. This CDR3 is CASSQGVHNQPQHF. The CDR3 DNA is TGCGCCAGCAGCCAAGGAGTGCACAATCAGCCCCAGCATTTT.

The chain links TRBV27 to TRBJ2-5; unclear D gene. Trimming took 1 base from V and 2 from J, leaving 11 bases between them. CDR1 and CDR2 from the germline V gene are MNHEY and SMNVEV (reference sequence). The CDR3 loop spans 15 amino acids. In DNA form, the CDR3 reads TGTGCCAGCAGTTTATTCCCCTCGGGTCAAGAGACCCAGTACTTC. It is translated as CASSLFPSGQETQYF.

The chain carries TRBV18 and TRBJ1-2; D is undetermined. Germline CDR1 is KGHSH and CDR2 is LQKENI. Trimming removed 5 bases from V and 6 bases from J, with 13 bases in between. CDR3 length equals 13 residues. The CDR3 DNA follows: TGTGCCAGCTCATCCACCCCCCTGAATGGCTACACCTTC. Its protein product is CASSSTPLNGYTF.

The chain joins TRBV24-1 to TRBJ2-7; D gene ambiguous. Germline CDR1 reads KGHDR; CDR2 reads SFDVKD. There are 13 residues in the CDR3. V was shortened by 3 bases and J by 8 bases, with 13 bases between the two germline ends. The chain's CDR3 is CATSDPPRSQQYF. In DNA, the CDR3 is TGTGCCACCAGTGATCCCCCTAGAAGCCAGCAGTACTTC.

V gene TRBV5-6 combines with J gene TRBJ2-1; D possibly corresponds to TRBD1 (5 bases). V was clipped by 8 bases and J by 1 base, with 10 bases between them. This CDR3 has 13 amino acids. Germline lookup yields CDR1 SGHDT and CDR2 YYEEEE. The CDR3 region is CASSRDSYNEQFF. CDR3 DNA: TGTGCCAGTTCCAGGGATTCCTACAATGAGCAGTTCTTC.